Listed here are 7 T cell receptor beta chains from one sample, sequenced in a study of response to subunit inactivated influenza vaccine. TCRdb used MiXCR to reprocess the RT-PCR reads, holding one entry per CDR3 protein. This sample has roughly 620,000 distinct CDR3 sequences, with 11% found just once. The same sample was also used in a study of T cells expressing NK-cell markers. That work contributes: Beta-chain TCR cDNA was generated via 5'RACE template switching with UMIs.

The sample here was PBMCs from blood, taken on the day of vaccination. These receptors came from a man aged 45-65 years who received an inactivated influenza vaccine.

This clonotype was detected a few times. The gene calls are TRBV7-2 and TRBJ1-3, with D maybe TRBD1 (6 bases). The CDR3 sequence is 16 residues long. In germline, CDR1 is SGHTA, CDR2 FQGNSA. Trimming left V 5 bases short and J 2 bases short, with 16 bases between. As DNA, the CDR3 is TGTGCCAGCAGCATTAATCAGGGGTACCCTGGAAACACCATATATTTT. Amino acids: CASSINQGYPGNTIYF.

The sample holds many counts of this clonotype. This chain joins TRBV11-2 and TRBJ2-7; 8 positions agree with TRBD2. V lost 6 bases to trimming and J lost 6 bases; unmatched junction nucleotides: 16. CDR1 SGHAT and CDR2 FQNNGV come from the germline V gene. This CDR3 has 16 amino acids. CDR3 nucleotides: TGTGCCAGCAGACCTTCCATTACGGGAGGGCCGGGCGAGCAGTACTTC. Its protein is CASRPSITGGPGEQYF.

This clonotype has at least ten counts. This chain links TRBV12-3 or TRBV12-4 with TRBJ1-2; weak D call: TRBD1 (6 bases). CDR3 length: 14 amino acids. The V gene lost 6 bases and the J gene lost 4 bases, with 15 bases spanning the gap. The CDR3 spells CASRQGSVGYGYTF. CDR3 nucleotide sequence: TGTGCCAGCAGGCAGGGGAGCGTAGGCTATGGCTACACCTTC.

The chain employs TRBV12-3 or TRBV12-4 and TRBJ2-2, with D unclear. The CDR3 sequence is 14 residues long. V was trimmed by 3 bases and J by 8 bases, leaving 13 bases between them. The DNA of the CDR3 is TGTGCCAGCAGTTTCCCTGCGCGAATGGGGGAGCTGTTTTTT. Translating gives CASSFPARMGELFF.

J is TRBJ2-4 and V is TRBV6-1; 9 bases match TRBD1. V trimming: 5 bases; J trimming: 3 bases; junction bases outside the gene matches: 8. This CDR3 spans 16 amino acids. Germline V gene lookup returns CDR1 MNHNS and CDR2 SASEGT. The CDR3 reads CASSPPGQGNKNIQYF. The CDR3 DNA reads as TGTGCCAGCAGTCCTCCGGGACAGGGCAACAAAAACATTCAGTACTTC.

This chain joins TRBV2 and TRBJ1-5; possible D gene TRBD1, 5 bases. This CDR3 contains 14 residues. The germline CDR1 and CDR2 sequences are SNHLY and FYNNEI. Trimming removed 1 base from V and 8 bases from J, with 12 bases in between. For the CDR3, the DNA is TGTGCCAGCAGTGAAGGTTGGGGCCTGGAGCCCCAGCATTTT. Its translation: CASSEGWGLEPQHF.

This clonotype occurred a few times. V usage is TRBV20-1 and J usage is TRBJ2-7, with a possible D match to TRBD2 (6 bases). Germline V gene lookup returns CDR1 DFQATT and CDR2 SNEGSKA (reference sequence). This CDR3 comprises 15 residues. The V and J ends lost 3 bases and 5 bases respectively, with 20 bases between them. DNA of the CDR3: TGCAGTGCTAGTGATCCGGGACTTCCAAGTAACGAGCAGTACTTC. Its translation: CSASDPGLPSNEQYF.